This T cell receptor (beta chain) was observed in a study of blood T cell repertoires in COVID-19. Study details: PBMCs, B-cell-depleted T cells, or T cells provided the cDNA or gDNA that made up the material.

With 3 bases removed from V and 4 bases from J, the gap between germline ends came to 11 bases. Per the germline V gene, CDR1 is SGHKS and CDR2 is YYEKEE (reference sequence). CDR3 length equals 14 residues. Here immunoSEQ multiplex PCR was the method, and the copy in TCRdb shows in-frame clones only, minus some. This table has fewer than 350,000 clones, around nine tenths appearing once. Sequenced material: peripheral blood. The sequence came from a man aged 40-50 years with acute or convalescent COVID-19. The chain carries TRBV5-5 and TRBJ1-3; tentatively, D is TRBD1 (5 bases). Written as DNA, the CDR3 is TGTGCCAGCAGCTCAGGGACTGCCGGAAACACCATATATTTT. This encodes CASSSGTAGNTIYF. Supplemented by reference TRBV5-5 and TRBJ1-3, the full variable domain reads DAGVTQSPTHLIKTRGQQVTLRCSPISGHKSVSWYQQVLGQGPQFIFQYYEKEERGRGNFPDRFSARQFPNYSSELNVNALLLGDSALYLCASSSGTAGNTIYFGEGSWLTVV.